The 26 T cell receptor beta chains in this list originate from one sample, sequenced in a study of blood T cell repertoires in COVID-19. Assay: immunoSEQ multiplex PCR; the TCRdb copy retains only in-frame clones and omits some. The sample lists 150,000 or so clones, about 86% occurring once. The sample comprised peripheral blood. These receptors all stem from a woman older than 75 with acute or convalescent COVID-19.

This chain uses TRBV11-3 with TRBJ2-1; 7 positions agree with TRBD2. This CDR3 has 13 residues. The germline V gene has CDR1 SGHNT and CDR2 YENEEA. V shed 5 bases, J shed 5 bases, and the junction held 3 bases outside the gene matches. The CDR3 loop is CASSLLADNEQFF. The CDR3 DNA reads TGTGCCAGCAGCCTCCTAGCGGACAATGAGCAGTTCTTC.

This chain joins TRBV28 and TRBJ2-1; a weak D match, TRBD2 (5 bases). Germline assignment: CDR1 MDHEN and CDR2 SYDVKM. V lost 2 bases and J 5 bases, leaving 16 bases between the germline ends. CDR3 length: 16 residues. The CDR3 loop reads CASSLGTRGSHNEQFF. In DNA form, the CDR3 reads TGTGCCAGCAGTTTAGGTACCCGGGGTTCCCACAATGAGCAGTTCTTC.

The chain links TRBV28 to TRBJ2-2; 12 positions match TRBD2. In germline, CDR1 is MDHEN, CDR2 SYDVKM. V shed 6 bases and J 2 bases; nucleotides not matched to a gene: 4. The CDR3 consists of 16 residues. This CDR3 reads CASRPGLAGNTGELFF. The DNA for the CDR3 is TGTGCCAGCAGGCCCGGACTAGCGGGAAACACCGGGGAGCTGTTTTTT.

Worth noting for this clone: Other DNA sequences of this sample code for an identical CDR3. The chain has TRBV7-2 and TRBJ2-2; D call uncertain. Trimming took 4 bases from V and 3 from J, leaving 3 bases between them. Germline V CDR1 and CDR2: SGHTA, FQGNSA. The CDR3 consists of 12 residues. In DNA, the CDR3 is TGTGCCAGCAGCTCCTACACCGGGGAGCTGTTTTTT. Translating gives CASSSYTGELFF.

The chain combines TRBV9 with TRBJ1-1; D ambiguous. This CDR3 has 17 residues. Trimming cost V 3 bases and J 1 base, with 19 bases left between them. Germline-derived CDR1 and CDR2 are SGDLS and YYNGEE. The CDR3 sequence is CASSATLGLAPNTEAFF. The CDR3 region has the DNA TGTGCCAGCAGCGCCACCCTGGGCCTCGCCCCGAACACTGAAGCTTTCTTT.

V usage is TRBV5-6 and J usage is TRBJ1-5; TRBD1 aligns across 9 bases. The V and J ends lost 4 bases and 6 bases, in that order; junction bases with no gene match: 8. The CDR3 has 15 residues. The V gene's germline CDR1 is SGHDT and CDR2 YYEEEE. CDR3 sequence: CASSTGQGIGQPQHF. The CDR3 region has the DNA TGTGCCAGCAGCACGGGACAGGGTATTGGTCAGCCCCAGCATTTT.

The chain combines TRBV27 with TRBJ1-2, with 7 bases aligning to TRBD1. Germline V gives CDR1 MNHEY, CDR2 SMNVEV (reference sequence). After removal of 5 bases from V and 5 bases from J, the junction contained 17 bases not matched to a gene. The CDR3 spans 17 residues. CDR3 sequence: CASSPYQEDRRRYGYTF. The DNA for the CDR3 is TGTGCCAGCAGTCCCTATCAGGAGGACAGGCGAAGGTATGGCTACACCTTC.

The V and J genes are TRBV18 and TRBJ2-3; D is perhaps TRBD2 (6 bases). The CDR3 has 16 amino acids. Germline V CDR1 and CDR2: KGHSH, LQKENI. Trimming stripped 3 bases from V and 0 bases from J, with 13 bases between. The CDR3 bases are TGTGCCAGCTCACCCTTTAGCGGAATCAGCACAGATACGCAGTATTTT. It encodes CASSPFSGISTDTQYF. Together with reference TRBV18 and TRBJ2-3, the CDR3 gives the full variable domain: NAGVMQNPRHLVRRRGQEARLRCSPMKGHSHVYWYRQLPEEGLKFMVYLQKENIIDESGMPKERFSAEFPKEGPSILRIQQVVRGDSAAYFCASSPFSGISTDTQYFGPGTRLTVL.

This sequence joins TRBV7-8 and TRBJ2-7, with 7 bases fitting TRBD1. Trimming took 5 bases from V and 4 from J; bases not matched to a gene: 11. Per the germline V gene, CDR1 is SGHVS and CDR2 is FQNEAQ. The CDR3 loop spans 15 amino acids. DNA of the CDR3: TGTGCCAGCAGCGGAGGCCCAGGGGGTCATTACGAGCAGTACTTC. This gives the protein CASSGGPGGHYEQYF.

This clone was detected once. V usage is TRBV3-1 (or the pseudogene TRBV3-2) and J usage is TRBJ2-1; D is possibly TRBD1 (6 bases). V lost 4 bases and J 9 bases, leaving 13 bases between the germline ends. The CDR3 length is 13 residues. Per the germline V gene, CDR1 is LGHDT and CDR2 is YNNKEL (reference sequence). Here the CDR3 DNA reads TGTGCCAGCAGCCGAACAGGGACGGGTGAGCAGTTCTTC. Residues: CASSRTGTGEQFF.

The chain combines TRBV5-6 with TRBJ2-5; possibly TRBD1 for D (6 bases). Trimming removed 2 bases at V and 6 bases at J, with 20 bases between. The CDR3 has 16 residues. CDR1 is SGHDT, CDR2 YYEEEE, per germline. Here the CDR3 DNA reads TGTGCCAGCAGCTTCCTTACTTCGGACAGAGAAAAGACCCAGTACTTC. Amino acid sequence: CASSFLTSDREKTQYF.

The genes are TRBV5-1 and TRBJ1-2; the match to TRBD1 covers 10 bases. Germline loops: CDR1 SGHRS, CDR2 YFSETQ. Trimming removed 5 bases from V and 2 bases from J; junction bases left unmatched: 3. This CDR3 is 14 amino acids long. In DNA form, the CDR3 reads TGCGCCAGCAGTAGGACAGGGGGAAACTATGGCTACACCTTC. Translating gives CASSRTGGNYGYTF.

CDR3 in amino acids: CASSQGTGLGEQYF. The CDR3 DNA follows: TGCGCCAGCAGCCAAGGGACAGGGCTCGGGGAGCAGTACTTC. The rearrangement joins TRBV4-3 to TRBJ2-7, with 8 bases that match TRBD1. V was clipped by 1 base and J by 7 bases; unmatched bases: 6. The CDR3 loop spans 14 amino acids. Germline CDR1 is LGHNA and CDR2 is YSLEER.

The V gene is TRBV3-1 (or the pseudogene TRBV3-2), the J gene TRBJ2-7; possible D gene TRBD1, 5 bases. Germline CDR1 and CDR2: LGHDT and YNNKEL (reference sequence). Trimming took off 1 base at V and 0 bases at J, with 13 bases between the two ends. CDR3 length: 16 amino acids. DNA for the CDR3: TGTGCCAGCAGCCAAGGCCATTTCGACAGCTCCTACGAGCAGTACTTC. Translating gives CASSQGHFDSSYEQYF.

This rearrangement joins TRBV9 to TRBJ2-5; maybe TRBD2 (7 bases). The CDR3 runs to 16 residues. Trimming took 4 bases from V and 2 from J, leaving 18 bases between them. Per germline, CDR1 SGDLS and CDR2 YYNGEE. The CDR3 here is CASSPHGGGGQETQYF. DNA of the CDR3: TGTGCCAGCAGCCCCCACGGAGGGGGGGGGCAAGAGACCCAGTACTTC.

The rearrangement joins TRBV7-2 to TRBJ1-3; possible D gene TRBD1, 6 bases. This CDR3 is built from 15 residues. Germline loops: CDR1 SGHTA, CDR2 FQGNSA. Trimming took 6 bases from V and 0 from J, leaving 12 bases between them. The CDR3 sequence is CASRSTGYSGNTIYF. The CDR3 coding sequence is TGTGCCAGCAGATCTACAGGGTACTCTGGAAACACCATATATTTT.

The genes are TRBV6-5 and TRBJ1-6, with D unresolved. Trimming removed 0 bases from V and 10 bases from J, with 10 bases in between. The CDR3 totals 14 residues. CDR1 is MNHEY and CDR2 is SVGAGI in the germline V gene. CDR3: CASSYSRIRSPLHF. DNA for the CDR3: TGTGCCAGCAGTTACTCCAGGATTCGGTCACCCCTCCACTTT.

CDR3 loop: CASSLSMGQGNQPQHF. The CDR3 coding sequence is TGTGCCAGCAGTTTATCGATGGGACAGGGGAATCAGCCCCAGCATTTT. The gene calls are TRBV27 and TRBJ1-5, with 10 bases that match TRBD1. CDR1 and CDR2 from the germline V gene are MNHEY and SMNVEV (reference sequence). The CDR3 totals 16 residues. The ends lost 0 bases at V and 4 bases at J; junction bases unmatched: 3.

The chain is built from TRBV7-3 and TRBJ2-2, with 8 bases identical to TRBD1. Per the germline V gene, CDR1 is SGHTA and CDR2 is FQGTGA. V trimming: 3 bases; J trimming: 5 bases; junction bases outside the gene matches: 5. The CDR3 extends over 15 amino acids. DNA for the CDR3: TGTGCCAGCAGCTTGGGACAGGTCCTGACCGGGGAGCTGTTTTTT. Translation gives CASSLGQVLTGELFF.

V gene TRBV2 combines with J gene TRBJ1-5; D uncertain. The germline V gene encodes CDR1 SNHLY and CDR2 FYNNEI. The CDR3 contains 15 residues. V was pared by 6 bases and J by 2 bases, with 14 bases between. Here the CDR3 reads CASSTVPLGNQPQHF. The CDR3 region has the DNA TGTGCCAGCAGCACTGTTCCTCTCGGCAATCAGCCCCAGCATTTT.

This clone came up once. This chain links TRBV27 with TRBJ1-3; 8 bases fit TRBD1. The germline CDR1 and CDR2 sequences are MNHEY and SMNVEV (reference sequence). The CDR3 totals 16 residues. V dropped 5 bases and J dropped 1; count of bases not matched to a gene: 7. The CDR3 here is CASSKRQGMSGNTIYF. The CDR3 DNA reads as TGTGCCAGCAGTAAAAGACAGGGGATGTCTGGAAACACCATATATTTT.

The rearrangement joins TRBV6-1 to TRBJ1-2, with 8 bases that match TRBD1. The J segment lost 4 bases and the V segment lost 1 base, leaving 5 bases of the junction unmatched. Germline loops: CDR1 MNHNS, CDR2 SASEGT. This CDR3 is 15 amino acids long. The CDR3 coding sequence is TGTGCCAGCAGTGAAGGGGGACAGGACGTCTATGGCTACACCTTC. It translates to CASSEGGQDVYGYTF.

V and J are TRBV5-1 and TRBJ2-3, with TRBD2 as a possible D gene (6 bases). This CDR3 is 16 amino acids long. Germline V gives CDR1 SGHRS, CDR2 YFSETQ. V was trimmed by 2 bases and J by 0 bases, leaving 13 bases between them. The CDR3, as DNA: TGCGCCAGCAGCTTACAACCGGGACTTAGCACAGATACGCAGTATTTT. This translates into CASSLQPGLSTDTQYF.

This chain joins TRBV4-2 and TRBJ2-3; TRBD2 matches 12 bases. This CDR3 comprises 15 residues. Germline loops: CDR1 LGHNA, CDR2 YNFKEQ. The V gene end was trimmed by 2 bases and the J gene end by 5 bases; junction bases not matched to a gene: 2. CDR3 in DNA: TGTGCCAGCAGCCAACTAGCGGGGGGGAGAGATACGCAGTATTTT. Protein sequence: CASSQLAGGRDTQYF.

This chain joins TRBV15 and TRBJ2-3; 7 bases line up with TRBD1. This CDR3 has 16 residues. The germline V gene has CDR1 LNHNV and CDR2 YYDKDF (reference sequence). After removal of 0 bases from V and 3 bases from J, the junction contained 6 bases not matched to a gene. Written as DNA, the CDR3 is TGTGCCACCAGCAGAGACCGACAGGGTACGACAGATACGCAGTATTTT. It yields the protein CATSRDRQGTTDTQYF.

This rearrangement joins TRBV9 to TRBJ1-1, with a possible D match to TRBD1 (5 bases). CDR3 size: 16 residues. CDR1 SGDLS and CDR2 YYNGEE come from the germline V gene. V lost 0 bases to trimming and J lost 3 bases, with 15 bases between them. The CDR3 DNA is TGTGCCAGCAGCGTAGGTCAGGGCTGGAGGGACACTGAAGCTTTCTTT. It specifies CASSVGQGWRDTEAFF.